These 29 T cell receptor beta chains came from one sample sequenced in a study of blood T cell repertoires in COVID-19. Sequencing used immunoSEQ multiplex PCR; TCRdb keeps in-frame clones, though not all of them. The sample yields tens of thousands of clones, about 85% seen once. Sample: peripheral blood. Receptor source: a man in his 70s with active COVID-19.

The chain uses TRBV12-5 and TRBJ2-2, with a tentative D call TRBD2 (6 bases). CDR3 length equals 13 residues. V was pared by 1 base and J by 7 bases, with 7 bases between. Germline V gene data show CDR1 as LGHNT and CDR2 as FRNRAP. As DNA, the CDR3 is TGTGCTAGTGGTTTGGGGGGGGACGGGGAGCTGTTTTTT. It yields the protein CASGLGGDGELFF.

The chain is built from TRBV6-1 and TRBJ1-5, with a weak D call TRBD1 (5 bases). Per the germline V gene, CDR1 is MNHNS and CDR2 is SASEGT. The CDR3 extends over 18 amino acids. The V end lost 4 bases, the J end lost 1 base, and 20 bases lay between the germline ends. CDR3 coding DNA: TGTGCCAGCAGTGTGGGCCCCCCGGGAGGACAAAGCAATCAGCCCCAGCATTTT. Its protein product is CASSVGPPGGQSNQPQHF.

This clone has more than one count but fewer than ten. Other DNA sequences from this sample encode an identical CDR3 as well. The chain uses TRBV7-2 and TRBJ1-6; D ambiguous. Trimming stripped 1 base from V and 2 bases from J, with 3 bases between. The germline V gene encodes CDR1 SGHTA and CDR2 FQGNSA. The CDR3 consists of 14 residues. In DNA, the CDR3 is TGTGCCAGCAGCTTAGGGCCCTATAATTCACCCCTCCACTTT. Protein: CASSLGPYNSPLHF.

J is TRBJ2-2 and V is TRBV7-3; no firm D call. Deletions cut 4 bases from V and 0 bases from J, with 9 bases between. Germline CDR1 is SGHTA and CDR2 is FQGTGA. The CDR3 spans 15 residues. CDR3 amino acids: CASSSRQTNTGELFF. CDR3 DNA: TGTGCCAGCAGCTCCCGTCAGACGAACACCGGGGAGCTGTTTTTT.

V gene TRBV2 combines with J gene TRBJ2-6, with 7 nucleotides matching TRBD1. J lost 0 bases, V lost 8 bases, and 7 bases had no gene match. This CDR3 spans 16 amino acids. CDR1 and CDR2 from the germline V gene are SNHLY and FYNNEI. This CDR3 is CASHRAGGSGANVLTF. Written as DNA, the CDR3 is TGTGCCAGCCATCGTGCAGGGGGCTCTGGGGCCAACGTCCTGACTTTC.

The chain links TRBV5-4 to TRBJ2-7, with 8 bases that match TRBD1. The V and J ends lost 4 bases and 2 bases, in that order; junction bases with no gene match: 8. The length of the CDR3 is 15 residues. Germline V gives CDR1 SGHNT, CDR2 YYREEE (reference sequence). The CDR3 DNA is TGTGCCAGCAGCCCCAGCTGGACAGGGACCTACGAGCAGTACTTC. Its translation is CASSPSWTGTYEQYF.

The chain uses TRBV6-4 and TRBJ2-3; 7 positions match TRBD2. Germline CDR1 is MRHNA and CDR2 is SNTAGT. Trimming at V came to 5 bases and at J to 1 base, leaving 3 bases not matched to a gene. The CDR3 covers 14 residues. The CDR3 region is CASSPTSGTDTQYF. The CDR3 DNA reads TGTGCCAGCAGTCCCACTAGCGGCACAGATACGCAGTATTTT.

This chain uses TRBV5-4 with TRBJ2-1; TRBD2 is a possible D gene (6 bases). The length of the CDR3 is 15 residues. CDR1 is SGHNT and CDR2 is YYREEE in the germline V gene (reference sequence). V lost 0 bases, J lost 9 bases, and 16 bases lay in between. Here the CDR3 reads CASSLGGLAWGEQFF. In DNA form, the CDR3 reads TGTGCCAGCAGCTTGGGGGGCCTAGCGTGGGGTGAGCAGTTCTTC.

The chain employs TRBV4-2 and TRBJ1-3; 8 bases line up with TRBD1. This CDR3 has 17 amino acids. Trimming cost V 0 bases and J 8 bases; bases outside gene matches: 12. Germline loops: CDR1 LGHNA, CDR2 YNFKEQ. DNA for the CDR3: TGTGCCAGCAGCCAAGAGGGTAGGGCAGGGGGCGCGGACACCATATATTTT. Translating it yields CASSQEGRAGGADTIYF.

This clone showed up just once. V is TRBV2 and J is TRBJ2-1; TRBD2 is a possible D gene (5 bases). Germline V lookup: CDR1 SNHLY, CDR2 FYNNEI. CDR3 length equals 14 residues. Trimming pared 2 bases from V and 5 bases from J, leaving 10 bases between. CDR3 sequence reads: CASSETGFDNEQFF. CDR3 coding DNA: TGTGCCAGCAGTGAAACGGGGTTCGACAATGAGCAGTTCTTC.

This clone was recorded once. The CDR3 region has the DNA TGTGCCAGCAGCGCGCCGACAGGGGGCGGAAATGGCTACACCTTC. Translation gives CASSAPTGGGNGYTF. V usage is TRBV9 and J usage is TRBJ1-2; TRBD1 matches 10 bases. Looked up from germline, CDR1 is SGDLS and CDR2 is YYNGEE. CDR3 size: 15 residues. V shed 3 bases, J shed 6 bases, and the junction held 8 bases outside the gene matches.

For this clone: This specimen includes other DNA sequences encoding the same CDR3. The chain joins TRBV12-3 or TRBV12-4 to TRBJ2-7, with a weak D call TRBD2 (6 bases). Trimming pared 5 bases from V and 7 bases from J, leaving 15 bases between. The CDR3 is made up of 13 amino acids. The CDR3, as DNA: TGTGCCAGCAGTCCGGCGGGTCGGGGGGAGCAGTACTTC. It yields the protein CASSPAGRGEQYF.

J is TRBJ2-5 and V is TRBV4-3, with a possible D match to TRBD1 (6 bases). CDR1 and CDR2 from the germline V gene are LGHNA and YSLEER. The ends were cut back, 3 bases at V and 4 bases at J, with 18 bases in the middle. The CDR3 covers 16 residues. The CDR3 DNA sequence: TGCGCCAGCAGCCACCGCTGGGGGCAGGGAATAGAGACCCAGTACTTC. Protein: CASSHRWGQGIETQYF.

This chain connects TRBV5-1 to TRBJ2-5, with TRBD2 matching 13 bases. J lost 5 bases, V lost 0 bases, and 4 bases had no gene match. This CDR3 region has 16 residues. The germline V gene has CDR1 SGHRS and CDR2 YFSETQ. Written as DNA, the CDR3 is TGCGCCAGCAGCTTGGGCGGACTAGCGGGAGCGGAGACCCAGTACTTC. Encoded protein: CASSLGGLAGAETQYF.

The V gene is TRBV11-3, the J gene TRBJ2-7; 11 nucleotides match TRBD1. CDR1 and CDR2 from the germline V gene are SGHNT and YENEEA. This CDR3 has 15 amino acids. Unmatched junction bases numbered 5, after V lost 5 bases and J lost 2 bases. The CDR3 protein is CASSHGTGGPYEQYF. The CDR3 DNA follows: TGTGCCAGCAGCCACGGGACAGGGGGGCCCTACGAGCAGTACTTC. The complete variable domain, with remaining parts taken from reference TRBV11-3 and TRBJ2-7, reads EAGVVQSPRYKIIEKKQPVAFWCNPISGHNTLYWYLQNLGQGPELLIRYENEEAVDDSQLPKDRFSAERLKGVDSTLKIQPAELGDSAVYLCASSHGTGGPYEQYFGPGTRLTVT.

The rearrangement joins TRBV12-5 to TRBJ2-5; D gene ambiguous. Germline V gives CDR1 LGHNT, CDR2 FRNRAP. Trimming stripped 5 bases from V and 2 bases from J, with 15 bases between. The CDR3 has 15 residues. CDR3 in amino acids: CASGLDPGWQETQYF. The CDR3, as DNA: TGTGCTAGTGGTCTGGACCCCGGGTGGCAAGAGACCCAGTACTTC.

The chain couples TRBV5-1 to TRBJ2-1, with 12 bases that match TRBD2. V lost 5 bases, J lost 9 bases, and 9 bases stayed unmatched. The CDR3 runs 15 residues. Per the germline V gene, CDR1 is SGHRS and CDR2 is YFSETQ. CDR3 nucleotide sequence: TGCGCCAGCAGGACTAGCGGGAGCTGGGGGCGTGAGCAGTTCTTC. Amino acid sequence: CASRTSGSWGREQFF.

On this clone: This specimen includes other DNA sequences encoding the same CDR3. V usage is TRBV18 and J usage is TRBJ2-3; TRBD2 agrees at 7 bases. The CDR3 is 15 amino acids. CDR1 is KGHSH and CDR2 is LQKENI in the germline V gene. V shed 1 base and J 1 base; nucleotides not matched to a gene: 2. CDR3 amino acids: CASSPRGGGTDTQYF. Written as DNA, the CDR3 is TGTGCCAGCTCACCACGGGGGGGAGGCACAGATACGCAGTATTTT.

CDR3 nucleotide sequence: TGTGCCAGCAGCCAAGGGGAGGGCCTGGAGACCCAGTACTTC. The encoded protein is CASSQGEGLETQYF. The V call is TRBV3-1 (or the pseudogene TRBV3-2), the J call TRBJ2-5; TRBD2 matches 7 bases. Looked up from germline, CDR1 is LGHDT and CDR2 is YNNKEL (reference sequence). V gave up 1 base and J gave up 5 bases; unmatched junction bases: 4. CDR3 size: 14 residues.

V usage is TRBV7-6 and J usage is TRBJ2-1, with 11 positions matching TRBD2. V lost 5 bases to trimming and J lost 2 bases; unmatched junction nucleotides: 5. Germline values: CDR1 SGHVS, CDR2 FNYEAQ. The CDR3 loop spans 16 amino acids. The CDR3 DNA follows: TGTGCCAGCAGCCCCACTAGCGGGAGCCCCTACAATGAGCAGTTCTTC. Its translation: CASSPTSGSPYNEQFF.

This clone was detected only once. The chain carries TRBV29-1 and TRBJ2-2, with 7 bases fitting TRBD2. The CDR3 contains 14 residues. The V gene's germline CDR1 is SQVTM and CDR2 ANQGSEA. Trimming at V came to 4 bases and at J to 2 bases, leaving 4 bases not matched to a gene. The CDR3 here is CSVGGSGNTGELFF. The CDR3 region has the DNA TGCAGCGTTGGCGGGAGTGGCAACACCGGGGAGCTGTTTTTT.

CDR3 DNA: TGTGCCAGCAGTCCACCGGGGAGGGGGGGCCAGTACTTC. Translation: CASSPPGRGGQYF. The chain recombines TRBV6-5 with TRBJ2-5, with D possibly TRBD2 on 7 matching bases. V was pared by 5 bases and J by 10 bases, with 17 bases between. CDR3 length: 13 residues. In germline, CDR1 is MNHEY, CDR2 SVGAGI.

The CDR3, as DNA: TGTGCCAGCAGCCCCCCCGACAGATATCTCTACGAGCAGTACTTC. Amino acids: CASSPPDRYLYEQYF. V usage is TRBV11-3 and J usage is TRBJ2-7; D possibly corresponds to TRBD1 (5 bases). The CDR3 is made up of 15 amino acids. Germline V lookup: CDR1 SGHNT, CDR2 YENEEA. V lost 5 bases and J lost 3, with 17 bases in between. The full variable domain, completed using reference TRBV11-3 and TRBJ2-7, is EAGVVQSPRYKIIEKKQPVAFWCNPISGHNTLYWYLQNLGQGPELLIRYENEEAVDDSQLPKDRFSAERLKGVDSTLKIQPAELGDSAVYLCASSPPDRYLYEQYFGPGTRLTVT.

V and J are TRBV4-2 and TRBJ2-2; D may be TRBD2 (6 bases). V was trimmed by 0 bases and J by 3 bases, leaving 8 bases between them. CDR1 is LGHNA and CDR2 is YNFKEQ in the germline V gene. The CDR3 extends over 15 amino acids. The CDR3 spells CASSQDGGHTGELFF. As DNA, the CDR3 is TGTGCCAGCAGCCAAGACGGGGGACACACCGGGGAGCTGTTTTTT.

DNA for the CDR3: TGTGCCAGCAGCTTAGGGACCCTCCCCAGGGGGACGCAGTATTTT. As protein: CASSLGTLPRGTQYF. The V gene is TRBV7-8, the J gene TRBJ2-3; 7 nucleotides align to TRBD1. The CDR3 runs to 15 residues. Trimming cost V 1 base and J 9 bases; bases outside gene matches: 10. Germline V lookup: CDR1 SGHVS, CDR2 FQNEAQ.

This chain uses TRBV6-2 or TRBV6-3 with TRBJ2-1; TRBD2 matches at 8 bases. The germline gives CDR1 MNHEY, CDR2 SVGEGT. The CDR3 consists of 16 residues. V dropped 4 bases and J dropped 5; count of bases not matched to a gene: 10. CDR3 DNA sequence: TGTGCCAGCAGTTCCCGGGGTAGCGGGACTGACAATGAGCAGTTCTTC. Its translation: CASSSRGSGTDNEQFF.

The rearrangement joins TRBV24-1 to TRBJ2-3, with 7 bases identical to TRBD1. The V gene end was trimmed by 9 bases and the J gene end by 1 base; junction bases not matched to a gene: 21. CDR1 and CDR2 from the germline V gene are KGHDR and SFDVKD. This CDR3 is 19 amino acids long. The CDR3 region has the DNA TGTGCCACCCCCTGGAAGGGCCGAAGACCGGGACAGCGCACAGATACGCAGTATTTT. Translation: CATPWKGRRPGQRTDTQYF.

The chain uses TRBV18 and TRBJ2-1; TRBD2 matches 7 bases. The CDR3 totals 15 residues. Germline values: CDR1 KGHSH, CDR2 LQKENI. Unmatched junction bases numbered 5, after V lost 6 bases and J lost 0 bases. The CDR3 reads CASSPSGSSYNEQFF. In DNA, the CDR3 is TGTGCCAGCTCCCCTAGCGGAAGCTCCTACAATGAGCAGTTCTTC.

This chain connects TRBV15 to TRBJ2-1, with 8 positions matching TRBD2. This CDR3 has 15 residues. V was clipped by 3 bases and J by 5 bases; unmatched bases: 6. Germline CDR1 reads LNHNV; CDR2 reads YYDKDF (reference sequence). CDR3 nucleotides: TGTGCCACCAGCAGGGAGCGGGAGAGGGACAATGAGCAGTTCTTC. Amino acids: CATSRERERDNEQFF.